This T cell receptor (beta chain) is from a study of blood T cell repertoires in COVID-19. About the study: Sites in the United States, Italy and Spain provided acute and convalescent COVID-19 samples. Nucleic acid was either cDNA or gDNA, and it came from T cells, B-cell-depleted T cells, or PBMCs.

Per the study methods: Scientists estimated how many nucleated cells there were by amplifying reference gene primers. Assay used: immunoSEQ multiplex PCR; TCRdb lists only in-frame clones, some missing. D and trimming come from the DNA, and the V and J calls and clone size come from that table. The sample includes approximately 270,000 clones, 70% to 85% of them seen just once. This clone has only a few counts. Germline assignment: CDR1 SGHDT and CDR2 YYEEEE. V was shortened by 3 bases and J by 8 bases, with 14 bases between the two germline ends. The CDR3 length is 13 residues. The receptor's source is a man at least 80 years old with acute or convalescent COVID-19. V and J are TRBV5-6 and TRBJ1-1; the D gene is possibly TRBD1 (5 bases). The specimen was peripheral blood. CDR3 protein: CASSSSGPGEAFF. Written as DNA, the CDR3 is TGTGCCAGCAGCTCCTCAGGCCCAGGGGAAGCTTTCTTT.